One and the same sample provided the 29 T cell receptor beta chains below, sequenced in a study of T-cell memory formation after mild COVID-19. Each CDR3 protein is one row after TCRdb ran MiXCR on the 5' RACE reads. The table lists about 290,000 distinct CDR3 sequences, approximately 15% of them singletons. Material: PBMCs or a T cell subset sorted from them (not recorded which). All receptors derive from a man between 18 and 35 years old who had mild COVID-19 (a few samples of this study predate the infection). Cell type and time point are not known.

V gene TRBV7-9 combines with J gene TRBJ1-6; perhaps TRBD1 as D (5 bases). Germline CDR1 reads SEHNR; CDR2 reads FQNEAQ (reference sequence). The CDR3 spans 14 residues. Trimming stripped 5 bases from V and 5 bases from J, with 10 bases between. CDR3 bases: TGTGCCAGCAGCACGGGACCGAATAATTCACCCCTCCACTTT. It is translated as CASSTGPNNSPLHF. The full variable domain, completed using reference TRBV7-9 and TRBJ1-6, is DTGVSQNPRHKITKRGQNVTFRCDPISEHNRLYWYRQTLGQGPEFLTYFQNEAQLEKSRLLSDRFSAERPKGSFSTLEIQRTEQGDSAMYLCASSTGPNNSPLHFGNGTRLTVT.

The J gene is TRBJ2-1, the V gene TRBV6-5; D gene uncertain. CDR1 and CDR2 (germline): MNHEY, SVGAGI. The CDR3 is made up of 13 amino acids. The germline V and J ends were trimmed by 2 bases and 10 bases, with 12 bases remaining between them. The chain's CDR3 is CASSYSPNREQFF. In DNA form, the CDR3 reads TGTGCCAGCAGTTACAGTCCCAACCGGGAGCAGTTCTTC.

This clonotype was seen at least ten times. V usage is TRBV7-2 and J usage is TRBJ1-1, with D tentatively TRBD1 (5 bases). CDR1 is SGHTA and CDR2 is FQGNSA in the germline V gene. The CDR3 runs to 13 residues. The V end lost 5 bases, the J end lost 7 bases, and 14 bases lay between the germline ends. The CDR3 DNA follows: TGTGCCAGCAGCCCGGTCGGAGGGGATGAAGCTTTCTTT. It encodes CASSPVGGDEAFF. The whole variable domain, filled in from reference TRBV7-2 and TRBJ1-1, reads GAGVSQSPSNKVTEKGKDVELRCDPISGHTALYWYRQSLGQGLEFLIYFQGNSAPDKSGLPSDRFSAERTGGSVSTLTIQRTQQEDSAVYLCASSPVGGDEAFFGQGTRLTVV.

V and J are TRBV9 and TRBJ2-5; possibly TRBD1 or TRBD2 for D (5 bases each). This CDR3 has 16 residues. Per germline, CDR1 SGDLS and CDR2 YYNGEE. The ends were cut back, 3 bases at V and 2 bases at J, with 17 bases in the middle. This CDR3 reads CASSAQAGTTQETQYF. CDR3 DNA sequence: TGTGCCAGCAGCGCCCAGGCCGGGACCACTCAAGAGACCCAGTACTTC.

The chain recombines TRBV29-1 with TRBJ1-2, with D unresolved. Trimming cost V 4 bases and J 11 bases, with 5 bases left between them. CDR1 is SQVTM, CDR2 ANQGSEA, per germline. This CDR3 spans 8 amino acids. This CDR3 reads CSVGEYTF. Here the CDR3 DNA reads TGCAGCGTTGGAGAATACACCTTC.

This clonotype has more than one count but fewer than ten. The rearrangement joins TRBV28 to TRBJ1-2; D may be TRBD1 (6 bases). The CDR3 extends over 11 amino acids. Germline V gives CDR1 MDHEN, CDR2 SYDVKM. Trimming removed 10 bases at V and 2 bases at J, with 8 bases between. CDR3 coding DNA: TGTGCCATAGGGGGGAACTATGGCTACACCTTC. Amino acid sequence: CAIGGNYGYTF.

The chain has TRBV12-3 or TRBV12-4 and TRBJ2-7; 7 nucleotides match TRBD1. The J segment lost 0 bases and the V segment lost 3 bases, leaving 5 bases of the junction unmatched. This CDR3 has 15 amino acids. The CDR3 DNA reads TGTGCCAGCAGTTTGGGCAGGGGGAGCTCCTACGAGCAGTACTTC. Translating it yields CASSLGRGSSYEQYF.

The rearrangement uses TRBV15 and TRBJ1-2; possibly TRBD1 for D (5 bases). Trimming removed 2 bases at V and 0 bases at J, with 13 bases between. Germline-derived CDR1 and CDR2 are LNHNV and YYDKDF (reference sequence). This CDR3 is built from 16 residues. The CDR3 reads CATSRRDLKANYGYTF. In DNA, the CDR3 is TGTGCCACCAGCAGAAGGGACCTTAAGGCTAACTATGGCTACACCTTC.

This clonotype was seen many times. The gene calls are TRBV11-2 and TRBJ1-2, with D possibly matching TRBD1 (6 bases). This CDR3 comprises 16 residues. The ends were cut back, 6 bases at V and 0 bases at J, with 17 bases in the middle. From germline, CDR1 is SGHAT and CDR2 FQNNGV. For the CDR3, the DNA is TGTGCCAGCAGAACCCTAACAGGGCGGACTAACTATGGCTACACCTTC. Translation gives CASRTLTGRTNYGYTF.

This chain connects TRBV7-9 to TRBJ2-1; 7 nucleotides agree with TRBD2. The length of the CDR3 is 15 residues. V was clipped by 5 bases and J by 3 bases; unmatched bases: 7. Looked up from germline, CDR1 is SEHNR and CDR2 is FQNEAQ (reference sequence). CDR3 DNA: TGTGCCAGCAGCCGGACTAGGCTGGGCTACAATGAGCAGTTCTTC. Protein sequence: CASSRTRLGYNEQFF.

The gene calls are TRBV29-1 and TRBJ2-3; D not certain. CDR1 is SQVTM, CDR2 ANQGSEA, per germline. Trimming took off 5 bases at V and 2 bases at J, with 11 bases between the two ends. This CDR3 contains 13 residues. The CDR3 spells CSVLGQNTDTQYF. DNA for the CDR3: TGCAGCGTTCTCGGGCAGAACACAGATACGCAGTATTTT.

There are a few counts of this clonotype. The chain combines TRBV7-9 with TRBJ2-7; tentatively, D is TRBD2 (6 bases). Germline-derived CDR1 and CDR2 are SEHNR and FQNEAQ (reference sequence). The CDR3 has 15 residues. V was pared by 6 bases and J by 6 bases, with 21 bases between. The CDR3 nucleotides read TGTGCCAGCAGAGCCTTGACGGAGGGCTCGGTCGAGCAGTACTTC. Its protein product is CASRALTEGSVEQYF.

This clonotype was seen only a few times. It is likely a read error, because the conserved phenylalanine at the end of the CDR3 is missing. No DNA is shown, since the ends of the CDR3 on it are uncertain; the CDR3 is the one TCRdb lists. The chain joins TRBV3-1 to TRBJ1-1. In germline, CDR1 is LGHDT, CDR2 YNNKEL (reference sequence). The CDR3 is 12 amino acids long, termini counted. The CDR3 here is CASSQGRLKLWC.

This clonotype showed up just a few times. The chain combines TRBV6-5 with TRBJ1-1; TRBD1 matches 9 bases. J was trimmed by 4 bases and V by 0 bases; bases with no gene match: 9. Germline V gene data show CDR1 as MNHEY and CDR2 as SVGAGI. This CDR3 contains 17 residues. The CDR3 coding sequence is TGTGCCAGCAGTTACTCGCAACTAACAGGGGGCCTCACTGAAGCTTTCTTT. This encodes CASSYSQLTGGLTEAFF.

The table lists this clonotype with a few counts. The chain has TRBV5-6 and TRBJ2-3, with unresolved D. Per germline, CDR1 SGHDT and CDR2 YYEEEE. The CDR3 covers 15 residues. Between the trimmed V and J ends, which lost 4 bases and 2 bases, there was a span of 14 bases. CDR3 sequence: CASSPDGWNTDTQYF. DNA for the CDR3: TGTGCCAGCAGCCCGGACGGATGGAACACAGATACGCAGTATTTT.

The gene calls are TRBV7-9 and TRBJ2-1; TRBD2 is a possible D gene (5 bases). CDR1 and CDR2 from the germline V gene are SEHNR and FQNEAQ (reference sequence). The germline V and J ends were trimmed by 3 bases and 7 bases, with 19 bases remaining between them. CDR3 length: 16 residues. The CDR3, as DNA: TGTGCCAGCAGCTTCGGACGGCGGGTCTGGGTGAATGAGCAGTTCTTC. This sequence encodes CASSFGRRVWVNEQFF. Full variable domain (outside the CDR3, taken from reference TRBV7-9 and TRBJ2-1): DTGVSQNPRHKITKRGQNVTFRCDPISEHNRLYWYRQTLGQGPEFLTYFQNEAQLEKSRLLSDRFSAERPKGSFSTLEIQRTEQGDSAMYLCASSFGRRVWVNEQFFGPGTRLTVL.

This clonotype was observed a few times. This sequence joins TRBV11-2 and TRBJ2-5; D ambiguous. Germline V lookup: CDR1 SGHAT, CDR2 FQNNGV. This CDR3 spans 12 amino acids. V lost 0 bases to trimming and J lost 10 bases, with 9 bases between them. In DNA form, the CDR3 reads TGTGCCAGCAGCTTAGACTCCTGGGGCCAGTACTTC. It is translated as CASSLDSWGQYF.

Many counts were recorded for this clonotype. The chain employs TRBV7-9 and TRBJ1-2; 7 positions agree with TRBD1. With V trimmed by 7 bases and J by 8 bases, 7 bases remained unmatched. Germline loops: CDR1 SEHNR, CDR2 FQNEAQ (reference sequence). CDR3 length: 12 amino acids. The CDR3 loop is CASMTGPMGYTF. CDR3 sequence (DNA): TGTGCCAGCATGACAGGGCCCATGGGCTACACCTTC. The variable domain in full, completed from reference TRBV7-9 and TRBJ1-2, reads DTGVSQNPRHKITKRGQNVTFRCDPISEHNRLYWYRQTLGQGPEFLTYFQNEAQLEKSRLLSDRFSAERPKGSFSTLEIQRTEQGDSAMYLCASMTGPMGYTFGSGTRLTVV.

The rearrangement joins TRBV12-3 or TRBV12-4 to TRBJ1-1; D unclear. V lost 3 bases and J lost 4, with 12 bases in between. The length of the CDR3 is 14 residues. The CDR3 loop is CASSLRGSGTEAFF. The CDR3 bases are TGTGCCAGCAGTTTGCGAGGGTCGGGCACTGAAGCTTTCTTT.

V gene TRBV5-1 combines with J gene TRBJ1-1; D is uncertain. The CDR3 is 15 amino acids. The germline V and J ends were trimmed by 2 bases and 4 bases, with 15 bases remaining between them. Germline V lookup: CDR1 SGHRS, CDR2 YFSETQ. The CDR3 reads CASSLGPEGGTEAFF. The CDR3 nucleotides are TGCGCCAGCAGCTTAGGGCCGGAGGGTGGCACTGAAGCTTTCTTT. Full variable domain (remainder filled in from reference TRBV5-1 and TRBJ1-1): KAGVTQTPRYLIKTRGQQVTLSCSPISGHRSVSWYQQTPGQGLQFLFEYFSETQRNKGNFPGRFSGRQFSNSRSEMNVSTLELGDSALYLCASSLGPEGGTEAFFGQGTRLTVV.

The chain is built from TRBV6-5 and TRBJ1-1; 10 nucleotides agree with TRBD1. V trimming: 4 bases; J trimming: 4 bases; junction bases outside the gene matches: 9. CDR1 and CDR2 from the germline V gene are MNHEY and SVGAGI. The CDR3 spans 16 residues. CDR3 sequence (DNA): TGTGCCAGCAGTTTTACTCCGGGACAGGGGTCCACTGAAGCTTTCTTT. Its translation is CASSFTPGQGSTEAFF.

The chain couples TRBV5-4 to TRBJ1-1, with a weak D call TRBD1 (5 bases). Germline V gene data show CDR1 as SGHNT and CDR2 as YYREEE (reference sequence). This CDR3 contains 15 residues. V lost 0 bases and J 5 bases, leaving 14 bases between the germline ends. CDR3 nucleotide sequence: TGTGCCAGCAGCTTGGAGCAGGGAGGCGGTACTGAAGCTTTCTTT. Amino acid sequence: CASSLEQGGGTEAFF.

The V gene is TRBV6-2 or TRBV6-3, the J gene TRBJ1-2; D remains ambiguous. V was pared by 5 bases and J by 7 bases, with 11 bases between. Germline CDR1 is MNHEY and CDR2 is SVGEGT. This CDR3 is 12 amino acids long. The CDR3 reads CASSPTDRGYTF. CDR3 DNA: TGTGCCAGCAGTCCCACGGATCGTGGCTACACCTTC.

The chain carries TRBV29-1 and TRBJ1-5; D is unresolved. CDR3 length equals 14 residues. Trimming shortened V by 6 bases and J by 2 bases, and 14 bases separated the two germline ends. Germline values: CDR1 SQVTM, CDR2 ANQGSEA. This chain's CDR3 is CSVAHGRGNQPQHF. DNA of the CDR3: TGCAGCGTGGCCCACGGCCGTGGCAATCAGCCCCAGCATTTT.

The V gene is TRBV7-2, the J gene TRBJ2-1; D is undetermined. V was clipped by 4 bases and J by 9 bases, with 10 bases between them. This CDR3 is 12 amino acids long. The germline gives CDR1 SGHTA, CDR2 FQGNSA. This CDR3 reads CASSSQSTEQFF. The DNA for the CDR3 is TGTGCCAGCAGCTCCCAGTCAACTGAGCAGTTCTTC.

This clonotype turned up a few times. The V and J genes are TRBV12-5 and TRBJ2-1; D gene uncertain. The germline V and J ends were trimmed by 2 bases and 9 bases, with 8 bases remaining between them. Germline CDR1 reads LGHNT; CDR2 reads FRNRAP. The CDR3 runs to 12 residues. The DNA for the CDR3 is TGTGCTAGTGGTTTGCTCCCGAGTGAGCAGTTCTTC. It yields the protein CASGLLPSEQFF. Full variable domain (outside the CDR3, taken from reference TRBV12-5 and TRBJ2-1): DARVTQTPRHKVTEMGQEVTMRCQPILGHNTVFWYRQTMMQGLELLAYFRNRAPLDDSGMPKDRFSAEMPDATLATLKIQPSEPRDSAVYFCASGLLPSEQFFGPGTRLTVL.

V is TRBV9 and J is TRBJ2-3; D is possibly TRBD2 (5 bases). Germline V CDR1 and CDR2: SGDLS, YYNGEE. The CDR3 loop spans 15 amino acids. V was shortened by 0 bases and J by 0 bases, with 8 bases between the two germline ends. The CDR3 sequence is CASSVEADSTDTQYF. CDR3 bases: TGTGCCAGCAGCGTAGAAGCGGATAGCACAGATACGCAGTATTTT.

This clonotype was counted a few times. The rearrangement joins TRBV7-2 to TRBJ2-5, with a possible D match to TRBD1 (5 bases). The CDR3 runs 12 residues. CDR1 SGHTA and CDR2 FQGNSA come from the germline V gene. V was trimmed by 2 bases and J by 9 bases, leaving 10 bases between them. CDR3 sequence: CASSLQGVAQYF. Here the CDR3 DNA reads TGTGCCAGCAGCTTACAAGGGGTGGCCCAGTACTTC.

This clonotype occurred a few times. This chain uses TRBV20-1 with TRBJ1-4; D is perhaps TRBD1 (6 bases). The CDR3 spans 15 residues. Looked up from germline, CDR1 is DFQATT and CDR2 is SNEGSKA (reference sequence). Trimming took off 4 bases at V and 5 bases at J, with 17 bases between the two ends. CDR3: CSATPGGGRNEKLFF. The CDR3 nucleotides are TGCAGTGCTACCCCAGGCGGGGGCCGGAATGAAAAACTGTTTTTT.